The 32 T cell receptor beta chains below all came from one sample that was sequenced in a study of T cells after posttransplantation cyclophosphamide. Control samples came 1 year after myeloablative marrow transplants with methotrexate plus calcineurin inhibitor. Some clones are missing from TCRdb's copy, which holds only in-frame ones; the method was immunoSEQ multiplex PCR. The table records just over 15,000 clones, roughly 84% of them present only once. The source was PBMCs, collected approximately 370 days after allogeneic stem cell transplant with calcineurin inhibitor and methotrexate. The receptors originated from a male patient in his late teens or twenties who received an allogeneic stem cell transplant from a related donor, was CMV-positive, and had no GVHD. Some T cells may be provided by the graft donor.

This rearrangement joins TRBV11-2 to TRBJ2-2; TRBD2 aligns across 8 bases. The trim removed 5 bases at V and 5 bases at J, leaving 4 bases unmatched. The CDR3 is 14 amino acids. Per the germline V gene, CDR1 is SGHAT and CDR2 is FQNNGV. This CDR3 is CASSRGGNTGELFF. The CDR3 bases are TGTGCCAGCAGCCGGGGGGGGAATACCGGGGAGCTGTTTTTT.

The rearrangement joins TRBV2 to TRBJ2-7, with 7 bases matching TRBD2. The length of the CDR3 is 11 residues. Looked up from germline, CDR1 is SNHLY and CDR2 is FYNNEI. V shed 6 bases, J shed 4 bases, and the junction held 0 bases outside the gene matches. DNA for the CDR3: TGTGCCAGCAGGGGGGGGTACGAGCAGTACTTC. This sequence encodes CASRGGYEQYF.

This clone showed up just once. The chain links TRBV28 to TRBJ1-5; D may be TRBD1 (6 bases). The CDR3 spans 15 residues. From germline, CDR1 is MDHEN and CDR2 SYDVKM. Trimming removed 7 bases from V and 3 bases from J, with 16 bases in between. The CDR3 sequence: CASNWGGAYNQPQHF. Here the CDR3 DNA reads TGTGCCAGCAATTGGGGGGGCGCGTACAATCAGCCCCAGCATTTT.

The genes are TRBV7-2 and TRBJ2-5; maybe TRBD1 (6 bases). The CDR3 extends over 15 amino acids. V was cut by 4 bases and J by 0 bases, with 12 bases left in between. Germline loops: CDR1 SGHTA, CDR2 FQGNSA. CDR3 region: CASSWAGANQETQYF. CDR3 nucleotide sequence: TGTGCCAGCAGCTGGGCAGGGGCGAACCAAGAGACCCAGTACTTC.

This chain uses TRBV5-6 with TRBJ2-2, with a possible D match to TRBD1 (5 bases). The CDR3 has 14 amino acids. Germline CDR1 and CDR2: SGHDT and YYEEEE. Trimming cost V 0 bases and J 5 bases, with 8 bases left between them. CDR3 bases: TGTGCCAGCAGCTTGGTATCAGGGACCGGGGAGCTGTTTTTT. Translation gives CASSLVSGTGELFF.

V usage is TRBV4-3 and J usage is TRBJ2-5, with 8 bases that match TRBD2. The V and J ends lost 0 bases and 5 bases, in that order; junction bases with no gene match: 2. This CDR3 has 14 amino acids. Germline CDR1 and CDR2: LGHNA and YSLEER. The DNA of the CDR3 is TGCGCCAGCAGCCAAGAGCCTAGCGGGGAGACCCAGTACTTC. It codes for CASSQEPSGETQYF.

This sequence joins TRBV18 and TRBJ1-2; the D gene is possibly TRBD1 (5 bases). Germline values: CDR1 KGHSH, CDR2 LQKENI. V was pared by 1 base and J by 6 bases, with 6 bases between. CDR3 length: 12 amino acids. The CDR3 sequence: CASSPQGNGYTF. DNA for the CDR3: TGTGCCAGCTCACCACAGGGGAATGGCTACACCTTC.

V is TRBV5-1 and J is TRBJ2-5, with 10 bases matching TRBD1. The J call may be incorrect, as the DNA end agrees better with TRBJ2-7. In germline, CDR1 is SGHRS, CDR2 YFSETQ. There are 15 residues in the CDR3. The CDR3 reads CASSFWTGGSYEQYF. The CDR3 coding sequence is TGCGCCAGCAGCTTCTGGACAGGGGGCTCCTACGAGCAGTACTTC.

J is TRBJ2-7 and V is TRBV5-1; D is perhaps TRBD1 (6 bases). Germline V CDR1 and CDR2: SGHRS, YFSETQ. The CDR3 runs to 14 residues. V shed 2 bases and J shed 1 base, with 10 bases lying between them. The CDR3 sequence is CASSLNQGSYEQYF. In DNA, the CDR3 is TGCGCCAGCAGCTTAAACCAGGGGTCCTACGAGCAGTACTTC.

The chain joins TRBV18 to TRBJ1-2, with 8 bases aligning to TRBD1. There are 13 residues in the CDR3. Losses at the gene ends were 3 bases for V and 7 bases for J; bases not matched to a gene: 4. Per the germline V gene, CDR1 is KGHSH and CDR2 is LQKENI. In DNA, the CDR3 is TGTGCCAGCTCACCGGGACAGGACTTTGGCTACACCTTC. It encodes CASSPGQDFGYTF.

This clone was seen a single time. The chain couples TRBV29-1 to TRBJ1-4; D is uncertain. The CDR3 loop spans 12 amino acids. V was trimmed by 3 bases and J by 7 bases, leaving 9 bases between them. CDR1 and CDR2 (germline): SQVTM, ANQGSEA. CDR3 amino acids: CSVDYTGEKLFF. As DNA, the CDR3 is TGCAGCGTTGATTATACCGGTGAAAAACTGTTTTTT.

The V and J genes are TRBV27 and TRBJ2-2, with unresolved D. V dropped 5 bases and J dropped 6 bases, with 7 bases sitting between them. CDR3 length: 12 residues. From germline, CDR1 is MNHEY and CDR2 SMNVEV (reference sequence). The DNA of the CDR3 is TGTGCCAGCAGTCGCCAGGCCGGGGAGCTGTTTTTT. Its translation: CASSRQAGELFF.

The rearrangement joins TRBV27 to TRBJ2-7; weak D call: TRBD2 (6 bases). Germline CDR1 MNHEY, CDR2 SMNVEV (reference sequence). The CDR3 loop spans 16 amino acids. Between the trimmed V and J ends, which lost 3 bases and 5 bases, there was a span of 20 bases. Here the CDR3 reads CASSFSGSGEWNEQYF. As DNA, the CDR3 is TGTGCCAGCAGTTTCTCTGGTTCGGGGGAGTGGAACGAGCAGTACTTC.

The V and J genes are TRBV27 and TRBJ1-1; perhaps TRBD1 as D (6 bases). This CDR3 has 13 residues. V dropped 5 bases and J dropped 4 bases, with 11 bases sitting between them. Germline V lookup: CDR1 MNHEY, CDR2 SMNVEV (reference sequence). The CDR3, as DNA: TGTGCCAGCAGTGAACAGGGTCGCACTGAAGCTTTCTTT. Its translation: CASSEQGRTEAFF.

The chain employs TRBV28 and TRBJ2-4, with 7 bases fitting TRBD1. CDR1 and CDR2 (germline): MDHEN, SYDVKM. The CDR3 has 13 amino acids. With V trimmed by 5 bases and J by 12 bases, 10 bases remained unmatched. CDR3 loop: CASSPRRGSTQYF. CDR3 DNA: TGTGCCAGCAGTCCCCGCAGGGGGTCAACTCAGTACTTC.

V is TRBV28 and J is TRBJ1-6, with a weak D call TRBD1 (6 bases). Trimming stripped 2 bases from V and 0 bases from J, with 20 bases between. There are 20 residues in the CDR3. Germline CDR1 MDHEN, CDR2 SYDVKM. CDR3 nucleotides: TGTGCCAGCAGTTTACCCCCGGGACAAGCGTCGAGCTCCTATAATTCACCCCTCCACTTT. Translated: CASSLPPGQASSSYNSPLHF.

The chain carries TRBV7-3 and TRBJ2-2; 10 bases agree with TRBD2. The CDR3 is 17 amino acids. Per the germline V gene, CDR1 is SGHTA and CDR2 is FQGTGA. V gave up 1 base and J gave up 4 bases; unmatched junction bases: 6. CDR3 bases: TGTGCCAGCAGCTTAAGGGGGATAGCGGGGGGCACCGGGGAGCTGTTTTTT. Protein sequence: CASSLRGIAGGTGELFF.

The chain combines TRBV30 with TRBJ1-1, with D possibly TRBD1 on 5 matching bases. Germline V gives CDR1 GTSNPN, CDR2 SVGIG (reference sequence). V was clipped by 4 bases and J by 4 bases, with 19 bases between them. This CDR3 has 15 residues. The CDR3 region is CAWISAGGDVTEAFF. DNA of the CDR3: TGTGCCTGGATCTCGGCAGGAGGGGACGTCACTGAAGCTTTCTTT.

This clone appeared a single time. The gene calls are TRBV7-2 and TRBJ1-2, with unresolved D. The CDR3 loop spans 15 amino acids. V lost 2 bases, J lost 3 bases, and 13 bases lay in between. In germline, CDR1 is SGHTA, CDR2 FQGNSA. The CDR3 loop is CASSLPGRVDYGYTF. For the CDR3, the DNA is TGTGCCAGCAGCTTACCCGGGCGGGTAGACTATGGCTACACCTTC.

The chain couples TRBV30 to TRBJ2-1; D perhaps matches TRBD1 (6 bases). CDR1 GTSNPN and CDR2 SVGIG come from the germline V gene (reference sequence). The ends were cut back, 3 bases at V and 9 bases at J, with 15 bases in the middle. This CDR3 has 13 amino acids. The CDR3 DNA sequence: TGTGCCTGGAGCGATAGGGACACGGGTGAGCAGTTCTTC. This codes for CAWSDRDTGEQFF.

The DNA of the CDR3 is TGTGCCAGCAGCGCCAAAGGGGCACAAGAGACCCAGTACTTC. Its protein product is CASSAKGAQETQYF. V gene TRBV7-2 combines with J gene TRBJ2-5; perhaps TRBD1 as D (5 bases). Germline loops: CDR1 SGHTA, CDR2 FQGNSA. V gave up 5 bases and J gave up 2 bases, with 12 bases separating them. There are 14 residues in the CDR3.

CDR3 bases: TGTGCCAGTAAACGGACTAGCGGGAGTCTCGACGAGCAGTACTTC. Its protein is CASKRTSGSLDEQYF. The chain uses TRBV19 and TRBJ2-7; TRBD2 agrees at 13 bases. V dropped 7 bases and J dropped 5; count of bases not matched to a gene: 8. Germline V CDR1 and CDR2: LNHDA, SQIVND (reference sequence). The CDR3 is 15 residues long.

The CDR3 spells CASSPSGGMGTGELFF. The DNA of the CDR3 is TGCGCCAGCAGCCCCAGCGGAGGGATGGGCACCGGGGAGCTGTTTTTT. The chain combines TRBV4-3 with TRBJ2-2; a possible D gene is TRBD2 (6 bases). Germline-derived CDR1 and CDR2 are LGHNA and YSLEER. Trimming took 4 bases from V and 4 from J, leaving 16 bases between them. The CDR3 length is 16 residues.

V usage is TRBV18 and J usage is TRBJ1-1, with D maybe TRBD1 (6 bases). The V end was cut by 3 bases, the J end by 1 base, with 15 bases between. The germline V gene has CDR1 KGHSH and CDR2 LQKENI. The CDR3 runs to 16 residues. CDR3 sequence reads: CASSPLILTGNTEAFF. The CDR3 DNA reads TGTGCCAGCTCACCTCTAATCCTGACAGGGAACACTGAAGCTTTCTTT.

The rearrangement uses TRBV11-2 and TRBJ1-1; D is perhaps TRBD1 (6 bases). CDR3 length: 13 amino acids. CDR1 SGHAT and CDR2 FQNNGV come from the germline V gene. V was clipped by 5 bases and J by 7 bases, with 14 bases between them. The CDR3 DNA reads TGTGCCAGCAGCGGACAGTTCTCCGTTGAAGCTTTCTTT. Protein sequence: CASSGQFSVEAFF.

The rearrangement uses TRBV6-1 and TRBJ2-2; TRBD1 matches at 10 bases. Per germline, CDR1 MNHNS and CDR2 SASEGT. V shed 6 bases and J 3 bases; nucleotides not matched to a gene: 1. The CDR3 runs to 14 residues. CDR3 bases: TGTGCCAGCAGGACAGGGGGCGACACCGGGGAGCTGTTTTTT. Its translation is CASRTGGDTGELFF.

The V gene is TRBV29-1, the J gene TRBJ2-1, with 9 positions matching TRBD2. Trimming at V came to 4 bases and at J to 9 bases, leaving 10 bases not matched to a gene. The germline V gene has CDR1 SQVTM and CDR2 ANQGSEA. The CDR3 is made up of 14 amino acids. The CDR3 DNA follows: TGCAGCGTTGGGGCTAGCGGGATTCCCAGTGAGCAGTTCTTC. Its translation: CSVGASGIPSEQFF.

The V and J genes are TRBV7-3 and TRBJ1-2, with D perhaps matching TRBD1 (5 bases). V dropped 5 bases and J dropped 8 bases, with 15 bases sitting between them. The CDR3 has 13 residues. Germline CDR1 reads SGHTA; CDR2 reads FQGTGA. CDR3 region: CASSVGGAEGYTF. The CDR3, as DNA: TGTGCCAGCAGCGTCGGAGGGGCGGAGGGCTACACCTTC.

This chain connects TRBV4-3 to TRBJ2-5; 7 bases align to TRBD1. TRBJ2-7 matches the DNA end more closely, so the J call is doubtful. The CDR3 spans 15 residues. Germline CDR1 and CDR2: LGHNA and YSLEER. CDR3 nucleotide sequence: TGCGCCAGCAGCCAAGAAAGACAGGGTCGGTACGAGCAGTACTTC. This sequence encodes CASSQERQGRYEQYF.

The chain carries TRBV10-1 and TRBJ2-1; 7 nucleotides match TRBD2. This CDR3 region has 15 residues. CDR1 and CDR2 (germline): WNHNN, SYGVQD (reference sequence). V was clipped by 6 bases and J by 9 bases; unmatched bases: 14. The CDR3 nucleotides are TGCGCCAGCAGACCCAGGACTAGTGAAAACAGTGAGCAGTTCTTC. It codes for CASRPRTSENSEQFF.

The chain links TRBV7-2 to TRBJ2-1, with a weak D call TRBD1 (6 bases). V shed 1 base and J shed 9 bases, with 13 bases lying between them. The CDR3 contains 14 residues. CDR1 SGHTA and CDR2 FQGNSA come from the germline V gene. The CDR3 DNA is TGTGCCAGCAGCTTAGTAGGGGGTTTCGGTGAGCAGTTCTTC. This sequence encodes CASSLVGGFGEQFF.

V is TRBV28 and J is TRBJ1-1; the D gene is possibly TRBD1 (6 bases). Germline V lookup: CDR1 MDHEN, CDR2 SYDVKM. Trimming removed 8 bases from V and 9 bases from J, with 13 bases in between. This CDR3 contains 11 residues. The CDR3 reads CASREGGKAFF. The CDR3 region has the DNA TGTGCCAGCCGCGAGGGGGGGAAAGCTTTCTTT. The full variable domain, its missing parts supplied by reference TRBV28 and TRBJ1-1, is DVKVTQSSRYLVKRTGEKVFLECVQDMDHENMFWYRQDPGLGLRLIYFSYDVKMKEKGDIPEGYSVSREKKERFSLILESASTNQTSMYLCASREGGKAFFGQGTRLTVV.